This record covers a single T cell receptor (beta chain). What it binds is unknown. The data are from a study of human versus mouse CDR3 diversity and MHC coevolution. This table comes from immunoSEQ multiplex PCR, and its TCRdb copy is limited to in-frame clones, with some not included. The data show 50,000 to 65,000 clones, 85% to 95% seen once. Study observations and caveats: Human CDR3s averaged more deletions and insertions than mouse CDR3s.

CDR1 MNHEY and CDR2 SMNVEV come from the germline V gene (reference sequence). Trimming at V came to 3 bases and at J to 5 bases, leaving 6 bases not matched to a gene. This CDR3 has 15 amino acids. The TCR originated in a person aged 55 to 75 in good health. The genes are TRBV27 and TRBJ2-3; 9 bases are a match to TRBD2. Sequenced: naive CD4+ T cells from blood. Subset defined: CD45RO-negative CD62L-positive naive CD4 T cells. CDR3 sequence reads: CASSFRGGGGDTQYF. DNA of the CDR3: TGTGCCAGCAGTTTTCGCGGGGGGGGCGGAGATACGCAGTATTTT.